This T cell receptor beta chain originates from a study of tumor-infiltrating lymphocytes in primary liver carcinoma. The study, taken as a whole, reports: There were only about 8-25% of top clones found in all five tumor regions. In tumor-adjacent and tumor-blood pairs, overlap was lower than in tumor region pairs. Top-250-clone fractions were significantly higher in tumors than in blood (p = 0.039).

Researchers generated TCR beta cDNA from roughly 510 ng of total RNA, relying on a constant-region primer. ARM-PCR, slightly modified, supplied the TCR beta libraries through three nested multiplex PCR rounds. Amplification in the first two PCR rounds was performed using TRBV1-TRBV30 forward primers and a C-beta reverse primer for around 11 cycles each. From the multiplex PCR reads, TCRdb called clonotypes with MiXCR, one entry per CDR3 protein. This sample has roughly 120,000 distinct CDR3 sequences; roughly three fifths occur once, and the top ten carry 7.5% to 9%. Extraction of RNA together with DNA used roughly 20-32 mg of unsorted bulk tissue. Those patients suffered from chronic HBV infection and were treatment-naive. The length of the CDR3 is 14 residues. With 5 bases clipped from V and 2 bases from J, the junction kept 3 bases outside the gene matches. Germline CDR1 and CDR2: SEHNR and FQNEAQ (reference sequence).

Many counts were recorded for this clonotype. The antigen is not known. The receptor was isolated from an older woman with primary liver carcinoma and hepatitis B virus infection. The sequenced sample consisted of liver tumor tissue from sampling region 3. Subset reported: tumor region T3, left-lateral pole. The chain has TRBV7-9 and TRBJ2-5; 9 bases match TRBD2. Here the CDR3 reads CASSVSGRQETQYF. The CDR3 coding sequence is TGTGCCAGCAGCGTAAGCGGGAGGCAAGAGACCCAGTACTTC.